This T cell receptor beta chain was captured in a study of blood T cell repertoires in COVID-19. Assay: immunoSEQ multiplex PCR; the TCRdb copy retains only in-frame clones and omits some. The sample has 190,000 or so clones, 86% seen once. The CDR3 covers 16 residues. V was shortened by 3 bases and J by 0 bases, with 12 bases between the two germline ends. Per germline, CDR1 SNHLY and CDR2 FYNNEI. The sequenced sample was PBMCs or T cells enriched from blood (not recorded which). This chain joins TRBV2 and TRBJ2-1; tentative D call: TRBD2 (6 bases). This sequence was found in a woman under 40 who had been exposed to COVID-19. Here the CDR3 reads CASSDQRASSYNEQFF. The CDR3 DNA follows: TGTGCCAGCAGTGACCAGCGGGCGAGCTCCTACAATGAGCAGTTCTTC.